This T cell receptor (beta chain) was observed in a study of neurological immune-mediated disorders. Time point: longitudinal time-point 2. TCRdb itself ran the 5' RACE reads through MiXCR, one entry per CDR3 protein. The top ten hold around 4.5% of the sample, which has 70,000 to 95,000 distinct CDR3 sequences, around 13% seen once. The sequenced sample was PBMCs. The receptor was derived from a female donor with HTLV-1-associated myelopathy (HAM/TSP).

CDR3 in amino acids: CASSLSAGAGTGELFF. DNA for the CDR3: TGTGCCAGCAGCTTATCGGCGGGGGCAGGCACCGGGGAGCTGTTTTTT. The chain couples TRBV7-6 to TRBJ2-2; D might be TRBD2 (7 bases). The CDR3 has 16 amino acids. Trimming shortened V by 2 bases and J by 4 bases, and 14 bases separated the two germline ends. Germline values: CDR1 SGHVS, CDR2 FNYEAQ. Combining the CDR3 with reference TRBV7-6 and TRBJ2-2 gives the whole variable domain GAGVSQSPRYKVTKRGQDVALRCDPISGHVSLYWYRQALGQGPEFLTYFNYEAQQDKSGLPNDRFSAERPEGSISTLTIQRTEQRDSAMYRCASSLSAGAGTGELFFGEGSRLTVL.